The rows below give T cell receptor beta chains drawn from one sample of a study of breast tumors, draining lymph nodes, adjacent tissues. One entry per CDR3 protein, called by TCRdb with MiXCR from the multiplex PCR reads. The table includes roughly 23,000 distinct CDR3 sequences, about 61% detected once. The source material was tumor-adjacent breast tissue. Receptor source: a female donor with breast cancer. Some clones in this sample may be carry-over from other donors' samples. Both conserved end residues are part of each CDR3. D genes are given only for firm matches. The size of a clone is reported for some rows only, either as once, few or many, or as a class for expanded clones.

TRBJ2-7,NA,TRBD2,TRBV6-1,CASEGLAGMGEQYF,TGCGCCAGCGAAGGACTAGCGGGAATGGGGGAGCAGTACTTC
TRBJ2-5,NA,NA,TRBV7-8,CASSPRQDQETQYF,TGTGCCAGCAGCCCTCGACAGGACCAAGAGACCCAGTACTTC
TRBJ2-1,NA,NA,TRBV29-1,CSVVYYLGGNEQFF,TGCAGCGTTGTTTACTACTTAGGGGGTAATGAGCAGTTCTTC
TRBJ1-6,NA,TRBD1,TRBV7-6,CASRRDSYNSPLHF,TGTGCCAGCAGACGGGACAGTTATAATTCACCCCTCCACTTT
TRBJ1-6,few,NA,TRBV5-1,CASSTDGNSPLHF,TGCGCCAGCAGCACCGACGGAAATTCACCCCTCCACTTT
TRBJ2-1,NA,TRBD1,TRBV19,CASSIPGWAADRAYNEQFF,TGTGCCAGTAGTATACCAGGTTGGGCGGCGGACAGGGCTTACAATGAGCAGTTCTTC
TRBJ2-2,many,TRBD1,TRBV6-1,CASKGAGKDSGELFF,TGTGCCAGCAAGGGGGCAGGGAAGGATTCCGGGGAGCTGTTTTTT
TRBJ2-2,NA,NA,TRBV7-9,CASSPRRTGEVFF,TGTGCCAGCAGCCCCCGGAGGACCGGGGAGGTGTTTTTT
TRBJ1-4,many,NA,TRBV30,CAWSPGTTNEKLFF,TGTGCCTGGAGTCCCGGAACAACTAATGAAAAACTGTTTTTT
TRBJ2-3,many,NA,TRBV29-1,CSVEDILGQSTDTQYF,TGCAGCGTTGAAGATATCCTCGGTCAAAGCACAGATACGCAGTATTTT
TRBJ2-3,NA,NA,TRBV20-1,CSLSTPTFTQYF,TGCAGCCTGTCAACTCCGACCTTTACGCAGTATTTT
TRBJ2-1,few,TRBD2,TRBV7-7,CASSLRAGGRSSYNEQFF,TGTGCTAGCAGCTTACGAGCGGGGGGCCGAAGCTCCTACAATGAGCAGTTCTTC
TRBJ2-1,few,TRBD2,TRBV10-3,CAIRMGGTADNEQFF,TGTGCCATCAGGATGGGAGGGACGGCGGACAATGAGCAGTTCTTC
TRBJ1-3,NA,NA,TRBV6-5,CASSYDRGDGNTIYF,TGTGCCAGCAGTTACGATAGGGGGGATGGAAACACCATATATTTT
TRBJ1-6,NA,NA,TRBV18,CASSARSPGNSPLHF,TGTGCCAGCTCAGCGCGGTCCCCTGGGAATTCACCCCTCCACTTT
TRBJ1-6,NA,NA,TRBV20-1,CSARDRSGDNSPLYF,TGCAGTGCTAGAGATCGGTCAGGGGATAATTCACCCCTCTACTTT
TRBJ2-5,many,NA,TRBV5-4,CASSLGLQETQYF,TGTGCCAGCAGCTTGGGGCTTCAAGAGACCCAGTACTTC
TRBJ2-5,many,NA,TRBV2,CASSGLPTSRETQYF,TGTGCCAGCAGTGGATTACCCACTTCGCGGGAGACCCAGTACTTC
TRBJ2-1,NA,TRBD2,TRBV19,CASSIQSSGIGEQFF,TGTGCCAGTAGTATTCAGTCTAGCGGGATAGGTGAGCAGTTCTTC
TRBJ2-1,many,NA,TRBV5-1,CASAGTTYNEQFF,TGCGCCAGCGCCGGGACAACCTACAATGAGCAGTTCTTC
TRBJ2-5,many,NA,TRBV5-1,CASSLEGRGETQYF,TGCGCCAGCAGCTTGGAAGGCAGGGGTGAGACCCAGTACTTC
TRBJ1-5,NA,NA,TRBV6-6,CASSSSGGHQPQHF,TGTGCCAGCAGTTCTTCAGGTGGCCATCAGCCCCAGCATTTT
TRBJ2-7,medium-sized,TRBD2,TRBV4-1,CASKPRLAGDEQYF,TGCGCCAGCAAACCGAGACTAGCGGGAGACGAGCAGTACTTC
TRBJ1-1,many,NA,TRBV29-1,CSAGGGERTEAFF,TGCAGCGCTGGGGGAGGGGAACGCACTGAAGCTTTCTTT
TRBJ2-7,many,TRBD1,TRBV6-5,CASSSDWRTGREQYF,TGTGCCAGCAGTTCAGACTGGAGGACAGGGCGCGAGCAGTACTTC
TRBJ1-2,large,NA,TRBV9,CASSVSPKGHPTYGYTF,TGTGCCAGCAGCGTATCACCGAAGGGACACCCCACCTATGGCTACACCTTC
TRBJ1-2,NA,TRBD1,TRBV20-1,CSARSRSGTGVYGYTF,TGCAGTGCTAGAAGCCGCTCCGGGACAGGGGTTTATGGCTACACCTTC
TRBJ1-3,NA,NA,TRBV20-1,CSARRDTGNTIYF,TGCAGTGCTAGAAGGGACACTGGAAACACCATATATTTT
TRBJ1-5,NA,NA,TRBV5-5,CASSFYICSATRQANQPQHF,NA